One and the same sample provided the 22 T cell receptor beta chains below, sequenced in a study of cytomegalovirus exposure and HLA in healthy donors. PCR primers comprised 60 Vbeta and 13 Jbeta primers. Here immunoSEQ multiplex PCR was the method, and the copy in TCRdb shows in-frame clones only, minus some. The repertoire holds tens of thousands of clones, with approximately 70% as singletons. The sequencing sample was made of PBMCs. These receptors all come from a woman in her fifties or sixties in good health and CMV-seronegative.

The V and J genes are TRBV27 and TRBJ2-5; unclear D gene. Germline CDR1 and CDR2: MNHEY and SMNVEV (reference sequence). Trimming removed 8 bases at V and 7 bases at J, with 17 bases between. This CDR3 spans 13 amino acids. This CDR3 is CASGSRGPGTQYF. DNA for the CDR3: TGTGCCAGCGGGTCTCGAGGTCCGGGGACCCAGTACTTC.

V is TRBV5-6 and J is TRBJ2-3, with a weak D call TRBD2 (6 bases). CDR1 SGHDT and CDR2 YYEEEE come from the germline V gene. The CDR3 is 15 amino acids. Trimming pared 0 bases from V and 3 bases from J, leaving 11 bases between. The CDR3, as DNA: TGTGCCAGCAGCTTGGTCGGGGGATATACAGATACGCAGTATTTT. It codes for CASSLVGGYTDTQYF.

The V and J genes are TRBV9 and TRBJ1-3; D is ambiguous. This CDR3 spans 14 amino acids. Trimming took 0 bases from V and 0 from J, leaving 4 bases between them. CDR1 and CDR2 (germline): SGDLS, YYNGEE. The CDR3 here is CASSVASSGNTIYF. CDR3 sequence (DNA): TGTGCCAGCAGCGTAGCTAGCTCTGGAAACACCATATATTTT.

V and J are TRBV27 and TRBJ2-3, with 8 bases that match TRBD2. This CDR3 has 18 residues. The J segment lost 0 bases and the V segment lost 5 bases, leaving 13 bases of the junction unmatched. The germline gives CDR1 MNHEY, CDR2 SMNVEV (reference sequence). CDR3 region: CASSILSGAYPSTDTQYF. The CDR3 DNA is TGTGCCAGCAGTATACTTAGCGGGGCCTACCCTAGCACAGATACGCAGTATTTT.

The chain carries TRBV5-1 and TRBJ1-3; D remains ambiguous. Germline V gives CDR1 SGHRS, CDR2 YFSETQ. The CDR3 is made up of 14 amino acids. V lost 3 bases to trimming and J lost 4 bases, with 11 bases between them. CDR3 nucleotide sequence: TGCGCCAGCAGCTCGGCGGCCCAGGGAAACACCATATATTTT. Its translation is CASSSAAQGNTIYF.

This clone has just a few counts. V usage is TRBV5-1 and J usage is TRBJ2-7; 10 nucleotides agree with TRBD2. V lost 0 bases, J lost 0 bases, and 0 bases stayed unmatched. The germline V gene has CDR1 SGHRS and CDR2 YFSETQ. CDR3 length: 15 residues. Written as DNA, the CDR3 is TGCGCCAGCAGCTTGGTAGCGGGAGGCTCCTACGAGCAGTACTTC. Translated, it gives CASSLVAGGSYEQYF.

This clone occurred a few times. This chain links TRBV6-5 with TRBJ2-3; 8 bases are shared with TRBD2. CDR3 size: 15 residues. Germline V lookup: CDR1 MNHEY, CDR2 SVGAGI. With V trimmed by 6 bases and J by 0 bases, 5 bases remained unmatched. CDR3 in DNA: TGTGCCAGCAGAACTAGCGGAGCTAGCACAGATACGCAGTATTTT. Amino acids: CASRTSGASTDTQYF.

The chain uses TRBV4-1 and TRBJ2-7, with D perhaps matching TRBD2 (6 bases). The CDR3 is 14 residues long. Trimming removed 0 bases at V and 6 bases at J, with 12 bases between. Germline loops: CDR1 MGHRA, CDR2 YSYEKL. The CDR3 bases are TGCGCCAGCAGCCAAGAAAGGAGGGGCGGCGAGCAGTACTTC. Amino acids: CASSQERRGGEQYF.

This chain joins TRBV7-7 and TRBJ2-5; TRBD2 matches 7 bases. Germline V gene data show CDR1 as SSHAT and CDR2 as FNYEAQ (reference sequence). The CDR3 sequence is 14 residues long. Trimming removed 5 bases from V and 1 base from J; junction bases left unmatched: 4. The CDR3 DNA follows: TGTGCCAGCAGCCAGAGCGGGACCCAAGAGACCCAGTACTTC. Protein product: CASSQSGTQETQYF.

The chain has TRBV7-8 and TRBJ2-1, with a possible D match to TRBD2 (7 bases). Trimming pared 6 bases from V and 0 bases from J, leaving 12 bases between. From germline, CDR1 is SGHVS and CDR2 FQNEAQ. The CDR3 sequence is 15 residues long. CDR3 amino acids: CASRGGGTSYNEQFF. The DNA of the CDR3 is TGTGCCAGCAGAGGGGGGGGGACCTCCTACAATGAGCAGTTCTTC.

This chain links TRBV5-1 with TRBJ2-7; 9 positions agree with TRBD2. This CDR3 comprises 14 residues. Germline lookup yields CDR1 SGHRS and CDR2 YFSETQ. V trimming: 2 bases; J trimming: 2 bases; junction bases outside the gene matches: 2. CDR3 amino acids: CASSFGGGAYEQYF. CDR3 DNA sequence: TGCGCCAGCAGCTTTGGCGGGGGGGCCTACGAGCAGTACTTC.

The chain employs TRBV9 and TRBJ2-7; 11 bases match TRBD2. CDR1 is SGDLS and CDR2 is YYNGEE in the germline V gene. J lost 4 bases, V lost 8 bases, and 11 bases had no gene match. The CDR3 runs to 15 residues. CDR3 residues: CARGFHRTSGYEQYF. The CDR3 region has the DNA TGTGCCAGGGGTTTTCATCGGACTAGCGGGTACGAGCAGTACTTC.

This clone was picked up one time. The chain uses TRBV28 and TRBJ2-5, with TRBD2 matching 7 bases. V lost 6 bases and J lost 5; bases outside the gene matches: 6. Germline CDR1 MDHEN, CDR2 SYDVKM. The CDR3 spans 13 residues. CDR3 coding DNA: TGTGCCAGCAGATGGCGGGACTATGAGACCCAGTACTTC. Encoded protein: CASRWRDYETQYF.

The genes are TRBV18 and TRBJ2-3; weak D call: TRBD2 (5 bases). CDR1 is KGHSH, CDR2 LQKENI, per germline. Trimming stripped 2 bases from V and 0 bases from J, with 9 bases between. This CDR3 has 15 amino acids. This chain's CDR3 is CASSPTRTSTDTQYF. DNA of the CDR3: TGTGCCAGCTCACCAACTAGGACTAGCACAGATACGCAGTATTTT.

The chain joins TRBV7-2 to TRBJ2-3, with 9 nucleotides matching TRBD2. The CDR3 length is 11 residues. V shed 4 bases and J 14 bases; nucleotides not matched to a gene: 4. Germline loops: CDR1 SGHTA, CDR2 FQGNSA. Here the CDR3 reads CASSSLAGLYF. DNA of the CDR3: TGTGCCAGCAGCTCTCTAGCGGGGTTGTATTTT.

The CDR3 region is CASSLSRGEQYF. The CDR3 coding sequence is TGTGCCAGCAGTTTATCGAGAGGCGAGCAGTACTTC. This chain links TRBV27 with TRBJ2-7; no firm D call. Trimming stripped 0 bases from V and 6 bases from J, with 6 bases between. The length of the CDR3 is 12 residues. Germline V lookup: CDR1 MNHEY, CDR2 SMNVEV (reference sequence).

The J gene is TRBJ2-5, the V gene TRBV2, with 7 bases that match TRBD1. The CDR3 spans 15 residues. With V trimmed by 5 bases and J by 2 bases, 8 bases remained unmatched. From germline, CDR1 is SNHLY and CDR2 FYNNEI. The CDR3 DNA sequence: TGTGCCAGCAGTAGGTGGACAGGAGGACAAGAGACCCAGTACTTC. It encodes CASSRWTGGQETQYF.

The chain is built from TRBV7-9 and TRBJ2-3; TRBD2 aligns across 9 bases. The CDR3 length is 18 residues. Germline V gives CDR1 SEHNR, CDR2 FQNEAQ (reference sequence). V was clipped by 1 base and J by 0 bases; unmatched bases: 8. The CDR3, as DNA: TGTGCCAGCAGCTTAGGCTTGGCTAGCGGGGCTAGCACAGATACGCAGTATTTT. Translation gives CASSLGLASGASTDTQYF. Combining the CDR3 with reference TRBV7-9 and TRBJ2-3 gives the whole variable domain DTGVSQNPRHKITKRGQNVTFRCDPISEHNRLYWYRQTLGQGPEFLTYFQNEAQLEKSRLLSDRFSAERPKGSFSTLEIQRTEQGDSAMYLCASSLGLASGASTDTQYFGPGTRLTVL.

This chain joins TRBV30 and TRBJ1-2; D remains ambiguous. V was pared by 5 bases and J by 2 bases, with 12 bases between. The CDR3 sequence is 13 residues long. Germline V CDR1 and CDR2: GTSNPN, SVGIG (reference sequence). DNA of the CDR3: TGTGCCTGGGCTGGGAGCTTAAACTATGGCTACACCTTC. Translation gives CAWAGSLNYGYTF.

This clone was observed a handful of times. The chain combines TRBV7-2 with TRBJ2-7, with a tentative D call TRBD2 (5 bases). The CDR3 loop spans 16 amino acids. Germline CDR1 reads SGHTA; CDR2 reads FQGNSA. The V gene lost 1 base and the J gene lost 0 bases, with 13 bases spanning the gap. The CDR3 coding sequence is TGTGCCAGCAGCTTAGGTTTTGGCGGGCGCTCCTACGAGCAGTACTTC. As protein: CASSLGFGGRSYEQYF. Looking up the rest from reference TRBV7-2 and TRBJ2-7 gives the full variable domain: GAGVSQSPSNKVTEKGKDVELRCDPISGHTALYWYRQSLGQGLEFLIYFQGNSAPDKSGLPSDRFSAERTGGSVSTLTIQRTQQEDSAVYLCASSLGFGGRSYEQYFGPGTRLTVT.

V gene TRBV30 combines with J gene TRBJ1-5; D is perhaps TRBD1 (6 bases). Germline loops: CDR1 GTSNPN, CDR2 SVGIG (reference sequence). V was pared by 6 bases and J by 2 bases, with 17 bases between. There are 15 residues in the CDR3. The CDR3 here is CACSLRGLGNQPQHF. DNA of the CDR3: TGTGCCTGTAGTTTGAGGGGGTTAGGCAATCAGCCCCAGCATTTT. The full variable domain, its missing parts supplied by reference TRBV30 and TRBJ1-5, is SQTIHQWPATLVQPVGSPLSLECTVEGTSNPNLYWYRQAAGRGLQLLFYSVGIGQISSEVPQNLSASRPQDRQFILSSKKLLLSDSGFYLCACSLRGLGNQPQHFGDGTRLSIL.

The CDR3 region is CASSLGTGRTGELFF. As DNA, the CDR3 is TGTGCCAGCAGCTTAGGGACAGGGAGAACCGGGGAGCTGTTTTTT. The rearrangement joins TRBV11-3 to TRBJ2-2; 8 bases fit TRBD1. There are 15 residues in the CDR3. The V gene's germline CDR1 is SGHNT and CDR2 YENEEA. The V and J ends lost 1 base and 5 bases, in that order; junction bases with no gene match: 3. The variable domain in full, completed from reference TRBV11-3 and TRBJ2-2, reads EAGVVQSPRYKIIEKKQPVAFWCNPISGHNTLYWYLQNLGQGPELLIRYENEEAVDDSQLPKDRFSAERLKGVDSTLKIQPAELGDSAVYLCASSLGTGRTGELFFGEGSRLTVL.